A single sample is the source of the 16 T cell receptor beta chains below, sequenced in a study of CD8+ T cells in alopecia areata. Once RNA had been extracted, it was reverse transcribed into cDNA to act as the sequencing template. Assay: immunoSEQ multiplex PCR; the TCRdb copy retains only in-frame clones and omits some. Of fewer than 200,000 clones listed, over 50% are singletons. The input for sequencing was CD4+ T cells sorted from blood, taken at week 0. These TCRs come from a human donor with alopecia areata.

This clone was detected only a few times. This chain connects TRBV29-1 to TRBJ2-6; 7 nucleotides align to TRBD2. V trimming: 0 bases; J trimming: 0 bases; junction bases outside the gene matches: 17. From germline, CDR1 is SQVTM and CDR2 ANQGSEA. This CDR3 spans 21 amino acids. The CDR3 protein is CSVEEAGHIGGGSSGANVLTF. CDR3 DNA sequence: TGCAGCGTTGAAGAGGCGGGCCATATTGGCGGGGGAAGCTCTGGGGCCAACGTCCTGACTTTC.

This chain uses TRBV19 with TRBJ1-6; D is undetermined. Trimming shortened V by 7 bases and J by 10 bases, and 14 bases separated the two germline ends. Germline CDR1 reads LNHDA; CDR2 reads SQIVND (reference sequence). This CDR3 contains 13 residues. Here the CDR3 reads CASNGLVGSPLHF. In DNA form, the CDR3 reads TGTGCCAGTAATGGGCTGGTAGGGTCACCCCTCCACTTT.

Written as DNA, the CDR3 is TGTGCCAGCAGCTTAATTCTACCGGGACCGGTTTTTGACACCGGGGAGCTGTTTTTT. The encoded protein is CASSLILPGPVFDTGELFF. The J gene is TRBJ2-2, the V gene TRBV7-9, with D possibly called TRBD1 or TRBD2 (5 bases each). V was cut by 2 bases and J by 3 bases, with 22 bases left in between. The CDR3 is made up of 19 amino acids. Germline V gene data show CDR1 as SEHNR and CDR2 as FQNEAQ (reference sequence).

The chain is built from TRBV20-1 and TRBJ1-2; the D is unclear. The CDR3 contains 11 residues. V lost 2 bases and J lost 7, with 8 bases in between. Germline CDR1 DFQATT, CDR2 SNEGSKA (reference sequence). The CDR3 coding sequence is TGCAGTGCTAGACAGGACGGTGGCTACACCTTC. It specifies CSARQDGGYTF.

V usage is TRBV30 and J usage is TRBJ2-1, with TRBD1 identical over 11 bases. CDR1 is GTSNPN, CDR2 SVGIG, per germline (reference sequence). The V and J ends lost 0 bases and 9 bases, in that order; junction bases with no gene match: 4. The CDR3 is 14 amino acids. CDR3: CAWSVGTGGGEQFF. CDR3 nucleotides: TGTGCCTGGAGTGTTGGGACAGGGGGTGGTGAGCAGTTCTTC.

This clone was observed a handful of times. The gene calls are TRBV5-1 and TRBJ1-1; no reliable D call. The CDR3 consists of 13 residues. Trimming took 5 bases from V and 0 from J, leaving 8 bases between them. Germline CDR1 and CDR2: SGHRS and YFSETQ. CDR3 region: CASRSALNTEAFF. The CDR3, as DNA: TGCGCCAGCAGATCGGCCCTGAACACTGAAGCTTTCTTT.

This chain links TRBV4-1 with TRBJ2-3; TRBD2 matches at 11 bases. This CDR3 has 19 amino acids. Looked up from germline, CDR1 is MGHRA and CDR2 is YSYEKL. V trimming: 1 base; J trimming: 3 bases; junction bases outside the gene matches: 12. CDR3 in amino acids: CASSQAKSSGGAKTDTQYF. The CDR3 nucleotides read TGCGCCAGCAGCCAAGCCAAAAGTAGCGGGGGGGCGAAGACAGATACGCAGTATTTT.

This clone was seen only a few times. The chain recombines TRBV29-1 with TRBJ2-7; the D call may be TRBD1 or TRBD2 (6 bases each). V was shortened by 7 bases and J by 3 bases, with 13 bases between the two germline ends. The CDR3 totals 12 residues. Germline V lookup: CDR1 SQVTM, CDR2 ANQGSEA. The CDR3 loop reads CSDRDWSYEQYF. The CDR3 DNA reads TGCAGCGACAGGGACTGGAGCTACGAGCAGTACTTC.

The V call is TRBV18, the J call TRBJ2-1, with 7 bases fitting TRBD2. The CDR3 sequence is 14 residues long. Per the germline V gene, CDR1 is KGHSH and CDR2 is LQKENI. J lost 3 bases, V lost 5 bases, and 4 bases had no gene match. Here the CDR3 reads CASSGEGFYNEQFF. The CDR3 DNA follows: TGTGCCAGCTCAGGGGAGGGTTTCTACAATGAGCAGTTCTTC.

The rearrangement uses TRBV7-9 and TRBJ1-1, with D perhaps TRBD1 (6 bases). The CDR3 totals 13 residues. Looked up from germline, CDR1 is SEHNR and CDR2 is FQNEAQ (reference sequence). Trimming pared 5 bases from V and 4 bases from J, leaving 11 bases between. CDR3 region: CASSRKGGTEAFF. The CDR3 nucleotides are TGTGCCAGCAGCCGTAAGGGGGGCACTGAAGCTTTCTTT.

CDR3 amino acids: CASSQAAGGQETQYF. In nucleotides, the CDR3 is TGTGCCAGCAGCCAAGCTGCGGGGGGGCAGGAGACCCAGTACTTC. This chain connects TRBV4-2 to TRBJ2-5; 9 bases map to TRBD2. CDR3 length: 15 residues. In germline, CDR1 is LGHNA, CDR2 YNFKEQ. V was pared by 1 base and J by 5 bases, with 5 bases of the junction left unmatched.

The rearrangement joins TRBV4-2 to TRBJ2-4; 12 bases agree with TRBD2. CDR3 length equals 16 residues. CDR1 LGHNA and CDR2 YNFKEQ come from the germline V gene. With V trimmed by 1 base and J by 5 bases, 3 bases remained unmatched. The CDR3 DNA follows: TGTGCCAGCAGCCAAGGGAGACTAGCGGGGGAAAACATTCAGTACTTC. Its translation: CASSQGRLAGENIQYF.

The chain recombines TRBV10-3 with TRBJ1-5; no clear D. This CDR3 is 15 amino acids long. Trimming cost V 3 bases and J 1 base, with 10 bases left between them. Germline CDR1 and CDR2: ENHRY and SYGVKD. For the CDR3, the DNA is TGTGCCATCAGTGAATCAACGGGGAGCAATCAGCCCCAGCATTTT. This translates into CAISESTGSNQPQHF.

This clone was seen more than once but under ten times. The gene calls are TRBV4-1 and TRBJ2-1; no clear D. The CDR3 has 14 amino acids. V lost 0 bases and J 9 bases, leaving 12 bases between the germline ends. The germline gives CDR1 MGHRA, CDR2 YSYEKL. The CDR3 nucleotides are TGCGCCAGCAGCCAAGATAGATGGTCGTTTGAGCAGTTCTTC. Its translation is CASSQDRWSFEQFF.

This CDR3 reads CASSGTRDTQYF. For the CDR3, the DNA is TGTGCCAGCAGTGGAACCAGGGATACGCAGTATTTT. The rearrangement uses TRBV2 and TRBJ2-3; D unresolved. The V end was cut by 4 bases, the J end by 6 bases, with 8 bases between. Germline CDR1 and CDR2: SNHLY and FYNNEI. The CDR3 sequence is 12 residues long. Based on the CDR3 plus reference TRBV2 and TRBJ2-3, the full variable domain is EPEVTQTPSHQVTQMGQEVILRCVPISNHLYFYWYRQILGQKVEFLVSFYNNEISEKSEIFDDQFSVERPDGSNFTLKIRSTKLEDSAMYFCASSGTRDTQYFGPGTRLTVL.

The genes are TRBV5-1 and TRBJ2-7, with 11 bases matching TRBD1. This CDR3 has 16 amino acids. V was pared by 3 bases and J by 7 bases, with 12 bases of the junction left unmatched. From germline, CDR1 is SGHRS and CDR2 YFSETQ. CDR3 in amino acids: CASSSSSGTGGREQYF. The CDR3 DNA reads as TGCGCCAGCAGCTCGTCCTCCGGGACAGGGGGGAGGGAGCAGTACTTC.